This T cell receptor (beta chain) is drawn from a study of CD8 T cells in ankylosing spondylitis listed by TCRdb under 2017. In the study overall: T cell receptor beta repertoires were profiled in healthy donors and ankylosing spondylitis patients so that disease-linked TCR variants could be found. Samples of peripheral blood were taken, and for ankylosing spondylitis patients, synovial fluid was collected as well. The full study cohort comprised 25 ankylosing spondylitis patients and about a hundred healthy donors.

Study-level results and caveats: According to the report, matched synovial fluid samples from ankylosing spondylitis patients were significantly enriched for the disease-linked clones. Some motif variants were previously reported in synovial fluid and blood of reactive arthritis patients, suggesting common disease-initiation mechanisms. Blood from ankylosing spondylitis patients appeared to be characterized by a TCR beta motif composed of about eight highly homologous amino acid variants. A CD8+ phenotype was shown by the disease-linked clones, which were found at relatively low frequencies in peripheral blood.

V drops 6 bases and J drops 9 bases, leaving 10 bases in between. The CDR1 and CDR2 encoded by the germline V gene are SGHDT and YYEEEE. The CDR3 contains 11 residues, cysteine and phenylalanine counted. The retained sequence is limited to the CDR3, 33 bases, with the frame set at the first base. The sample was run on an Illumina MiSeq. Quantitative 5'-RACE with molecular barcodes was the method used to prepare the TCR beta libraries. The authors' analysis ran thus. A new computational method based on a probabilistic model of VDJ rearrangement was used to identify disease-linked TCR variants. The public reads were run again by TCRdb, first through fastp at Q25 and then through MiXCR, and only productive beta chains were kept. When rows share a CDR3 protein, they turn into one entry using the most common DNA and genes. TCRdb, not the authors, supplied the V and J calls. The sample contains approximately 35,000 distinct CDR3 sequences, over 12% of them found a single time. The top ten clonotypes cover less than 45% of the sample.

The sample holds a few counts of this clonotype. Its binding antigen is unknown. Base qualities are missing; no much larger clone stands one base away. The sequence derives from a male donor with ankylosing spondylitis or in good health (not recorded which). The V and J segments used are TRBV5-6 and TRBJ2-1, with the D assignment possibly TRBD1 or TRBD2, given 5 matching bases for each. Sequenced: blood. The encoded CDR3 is CASTGGGEQFF. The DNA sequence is TGTGCCAGCACCGGTGGGGGTGAGCAGTTCTTC. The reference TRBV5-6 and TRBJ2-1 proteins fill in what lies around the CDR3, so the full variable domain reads DAGVTQSPTHLIKTRGQQVTLRCSPKSGHDTVSWYQQALGQGPQFIFQYYEEEERQRGNFPDRFSGHQFPNYSSELNVNALLLGDSALYLCASTGGGEQFFGPGTRLTVL.